This T cell receptor beta chain was observed in a study of T cell responses to AZD1222 COVID-19 vaccine. General study results and limits: Seropositive AZD1222 recipients at baseline numbered only 6 or 7. Donors were largely white British and mainly female; clonal diversity was possibly underestimated. Repertoires were obtained only post-peak T cell response.

The assay was immunoSEQ multiplex PCR, and TCRdb's table has in-frame clones only and misses some. The sample contains 55,000 to 75,000 clones, 75% to 85% of which appear only once. The CDR3 contains 14 residues. The germline V and J ends were trimmed by 2 bases and 10 bases, with 12 bases remaining between them. Germline-derived CDR1 and CDR2 are MDHEN and SYDVKM. A word on this clone: Its antigen is currently unknown.

The chain links TRBV28 to TRBJ1-6, with D hard to call. Sequencing was performed on peripheral blood, taken on day 0 of MenACWY control vaccination. The clonotype comes from an adult in good health. The CDR3 region has the DNA TGTGCCAGCAGTTTACCCCCAGAAGGGTCACCCCTCCACTTT. It yields the protein CASSLPPEGSPLHF. Full variable domain (rest looked up from reference TRBV28 and TRBJ1-6): DVKVTQSSRYLVKRTGEKVFLECVQDMDHENMFWYRQDPGLGLRLIYFSYDVKMKEKGDIPEGYSVSREKKERFSLILESASTNQTSMYLCASSLPPEGSPLHFGNGTRLTVT.